The clone carrying this TCR beta chain was recorded many times. These data originate in a study of human T cells and chemical hapten exposure. Time point meaning: pre-sensitization, week 0. Indicated treatment: therapeutic diphenylcyclopropenone sensitization with weekly scalp DPC. The donor pool consisted of alopecia patients aged 18 to 70 years, considered suitable for DPC. The germline CDR1 and CDR2 sequences are PRHDT and FYEKMQ (reference sequence). The CDR3 consists of 14 residues. Trimming pared 1 base from V and 2 bases from J, leaving 8 bases between. Attachment of unique molecular identifiers to individual cDNA molecules was performed in the library. Via MiXCR, TCRdb re-called the RACE reads, giving one row per CDR3 protein. The data hold some 300,000 distinct CDR3 sequences, with 4.5% to 7% observed a single time.

The rearrangement joins TRBV13 to TRBJ1-1; possible D gene TRBD1, 5 bases. The clonotype comes from a woman younger than 30 with alopecia areata. Some clones in this sample may be carry-over from other donors' samples. Specimen: whole blood, collected in connection with sensitization to the hapten diphenylcyclopropenone (DPC). CDR3 protein: CASSLEGFNTEAFF. The CDR3 DNA reads TGTGCCAGCAGCTTAGAGGGGTTCAACACTGAAGCTTTCTTT.